The 30 T cell receptor beta chains below come from one sample, sequenced in a study of CD8+CD57+ T cells in acquired aplastic anemia. Flow cytometry had shown expanded CD8+CD57+ cells in the patients chosen for sequencing. Profiles of TCR beta VDJ and CDR3 were generated from a genomic DNA template. TCRdb called the reads again in MiXCR, with one record for every CDR3 protein. The data show 150,000 to 200,000 distinct CDR3 sequences, with 45% to 50% seen just once and about 30% held by the top ten. Sequenced sample: sorted CD4+, CD8+, or CD8+CD57+ T cells (not recorded which) from PBMCs. Receptors originate from a human donor with aplastic anemia.

This clonotype has a count of ten or more. The gene calls are TRBV7-6 and TRBJ2-5; the D is unclear. V was shortened by 1 base and J by 7 bases, with 7 bases between the two germline ends. Germline CDR1 is SGHVS and CDR2 is FNYEAQ. This CDR3 spans 12 amino acids. Here the CDR3 DNA reads TGTGCCAGCAGCTTAGATCTTGCGACCCAGTACTTC. This translates into CASSLDLATQYF.

This clonotype was found a few times. V is TRBV27 and J is TRBJ2-3, with 14 bases aligning to TRBD2. This CDR3 spans 16 amino acids. Germline trimming cut 6 bases from V and 5 bases from J; bases unmatched to any gene: 7. Germline V gives CDR1 MNHEY, CDR2 SMNVEV (reference sequence). This CDR3 reads CASRSGLAGVIDTQYF. In DNA form, the CDR3 reads TGTGCCAGCAGGTCGGGACTAGCGGGAGTAATAGATACGCAGTATTTT.

The genes are TRBV11-2 and TRBJ2-3, with 7 bases that match TRBD1. Germline CDR1 reads SGHAT; CDR2 reads FQNNGV. With V trimmed by 3 bases and J by 4 bases, 7 bases remained unmatched. The CDR3 has 15 amino acids. CDR3 in DNA: TGTGCCAGCAGCTTGGGACAGTTTGTCGCAGATACGCAGTATTTT. It translates to CASSLGQFVADTQYF. The full variable domain, with the rest looked up from reference TRBV11-2 and TRBJ2-3, is EAGVAQSPRYKIIEKRQSVAFWCNPISGHATLYWYQQILGQGPKLLIQFQNNGVVDDSQLPKDRFSAERLKGVDSTLKIQPAKLEDSAVYLCASSLGQFVADTQYFGPGTRLTVL.

This clonotype was seen only once. The chain has TRBV5-8 and TRBJ1-6; D gene uncertain. V lost 0 bases and J 7 bases, leaving 11 bases between the germline ends. The CDR3 is 15 amino acids. In germline, CDR1 is SGHTS, CDR2 YDEGEE. CDR3 region: CASSLVGGGNSPLHF. For the CDR3, the DNA is TGTGCCAGCAGCTTGGTGGGCGGTGGGAATTCACCCCTCCACTTT.

This rearrangement joins TRBV9 to TRBJ1-1, with 9 bases lining up with TRBD1. CDR3 length: 18 amino acids. The ends lost 0 bases at V and 6 bases at J; junction bases unmatched: 15. CDR1 and CDR2 from the germline V gene are SGDLS and YYNGEE. The CDR3 loop reads CASSVVFSGGQGMSEAFF. CDR3 nucleotide sequence: TGTGCCAGCAGCGTAGTATTCTCGGGGGGACAGGGAATGTCTGAAGCTTTCTTT. Filled out from reference TRBV9 and TRBJ1-1, the complete variable domain reads DSGVTQTPKHLITATGQRVTLRCSPRSGDLSVYWYQQSLDQGLQFLIQYYNGEERAKGNILERFSAQQFPDLHSELNLSSLELGDSALYFCASSVVFSGGQGMSEAFFGQGTRLTVV.

On this clonotype: This may arise from a read error, as a much more abundant clone is one base away. The V gene is TRBV4-3, the J gene TRBJ2-1; the D is unclear. The CDR3 runs 14 residues. Trimming left V 1 base short and J 6 bases short, with 10 bases between. Germline CDR1 is LGHNA and CDR2 is YSLEER. CDR3 nucleotides: TGCGCCAGCAGCCAAGGCGTGGGGTTCAATGAGCAGTTCTTC. Its protein is CASSQGVGFNEQFF.

As concerns this clonotype: The junction does not match germline at one end; this may be a read error. This chain joins TRBV10-3 and TRBJ2-3; D tentatively fits TRBD1 or TRBD2 (5 bases each). CDR1 ENHRY and CDR2 SYGVKD come from the germline V gene. The CDR3 sequence is 15 residues long. CDR3 sequence reads: CASSTRDGDTDTQYF. CDR3 DNA sequence: TGTGCCAGCAGTACCCGGGACGGAGACACAGATACGCAGTATTTT.

The genes are TRBV19 and TRBJ1-6; no clear D gene. Trimming shortened V by 6 bases and J by 6 bases, and 15 bases separated the two germline ends. CDR1 and CDR2 from the germline V gene are LNHDA and SQIVND (reference sequence). The CDR3 is made up of 15 amino acids. The CDR3 sequence is CASRSGLGSNSPLHF. The CDR3 nucleotides read TGTGCCAGTAGATCCGGGTTGGGTAGTAATTCACCCCTCCACTTT.

The sample holds a few counts of this clonotype. The CDR3 nucleotides are TGTGCCTGGAGTGTCGCGACAGGGTCGGCCTACGAGCAGTACTTC. This translates into CAWSVATGSAYEQYF. The J gene is TRBJ2-7, the V gene TRBV30, with TRBD1 matching over 7 bases. Germline CDR1 and CDR2: GTSNPN and SVGIG (reference sequence). This CDR3 is 15 amino acids long. The V and J ends lost 0 bases and 2 bases, in that order; junction bases with no gene match: 7.

The V call is TRBV20-1, the J call TRBJ2-1, with D perhaps TRBD1 or TRBD2 (6 bases each). CDR3 length equals 14 residues. Germline V gene lookup returns CDR1 DFQATT and CDR2 SNEGSKA (reference sequence). V was trimmed by 6 bases and J by 5 bases, leaving 17 bases between them. Written as DNA, the CDR3 is TGCAGTGCCCAAAAGGGGGGTTCCGACAATGAGCAGTTCTTC. This encodes CSAQKGGSDNEQFF.

This clonotype was seen many times. This chain links TRBV30 with TRBJ2-7; TRBD1 matches at 8 bases. The V gene end was trimmed by 3 bases and the J gene end by 6 bases; junction bases not matched to a gene: 7. CDR3 length: 13 residues. Germline lookup yields CDR1 GTSNPN and CDR2 SVGIG (reference sequence). In DNA form, the CDR3 reads TGTGCCTGGAGCCCCGGGACAGGCGTCGAGCAGTACTTC. Translating it yields CAWSPGTGVEQYF.

V gene TRBV24-1 combines with J gene TRBJ2-3, with D perhaps matching TRBD1 (5 bases). Deletions cut 7 bases from V and 0 bases from J, with 10 bases between. This CDR3 has 14 residues. In germline, CDR1 is KGHDR, CDR2 SFDVKD. The CDR3 coding sequence is TGTGCCACCAGGCAGGGATTCAGCACAGATACGCAGTATTTT. Its translation is CATRQGFSTDTQYF.

This clonotype was detected ten times or more. This rearrangement joins TRBV18 to TRBJ2-7; TRBD2 matches 8 bases. CDR1 is KGHSH and CDR2 is LQKENI in the germline V gene. Trimming took 1 base from V and 5 from J; bases not matched to a gene: 1. CDR3 length: 13 residues. The CDR3 coding sequence is TGTGCCAGCTCACCACTGACTAGCGACGAGCAGTACTTC. As protein: CASSPLTSDEQYF. Using reference TRBV18 and TRBJ2-7 for the parts outside the CDR3, the full variable domain is NAGVMQNPRHLVRRRGQEARLRCSPMKGHSHVYWYRQLPEEGLKFMVYLQKENIIDESGMPKERFSAEFPKEGPSILRIQQVVRGDSAAYFCASSPLTSDEQYFGPGTRLTVT.

The chain has TRBV29-1 and TRBJ2-1, with no clear D. CDR3 length: 14 residues. Between the trimmed V and J ends, which lost 0 bases and 5 bases, there was a span of 11 bases. The V gene's germline CDR1 is SQVTM and CDR2 ANQGSEA. The CDR3 sequence is CSVEDPFWNNEQFF. In DNA, the CDR3 is TGCAGCGTTGAAGATCCCTTTTGGAACAATGAGCAGTTCTTC.

The rearrangement joins TRBV9 to TRBJ2-1; D possibly matches TRBD1 or TRBD2 (5 bases each). The CDR3 covers 14 residues. Trimming pared 0 bases from V and 8 bases from J, leaving 12 bases between. Germline loops: CDR1 SGDLS, CDR2 YYNGEE. The CDR3 DNA follows: TGTGCCAGCAGCGTAGGGTCTAGGGGAGATGAGCAGTTCTTC. Translation gives CASSVGSRGDEQFF.

This clonotype occurred many times. The genes are TRBV2 and TRBJ2-2; D is possibly TRBD2 (7 bases). The CDR3 is 16 amino acids. Germline lookup yields CDR1 SNHLY and CDR2 FYNNEI. Trimming cost V 6 bases and J 4 bases, with 18 bases left between them. The CDR3 region is CASSSPRGGGTGELFF. CDR3 sequence (DNA): TGTGCCAGCAGCTCTCCGAGGGGAGGGGGCACCGGGGAGCTGTTTTTT. Supplemented by reference TRBV2 and TRBJ2-2, the full variable domain reads EPEVTQTPSHQVTQMGQEVILRCVPISNHLYFYWYRQILGQKVEFLVSFYNNEISEKSEIFDDQFSVERPDGSNFTLKIRSTKLEDSAMYFCASSSPRGGGTGELFFGEGSRLTVL.

Remarks on this clonotype: One end of the junction varies from germline; a read error may be responsible. The gene calls are TRBV2 and TRBJ2-7; possible D gene TRBD2, 5 bases. The germline gives CDR1 SNHLY, CDR2 FYNNEI. The CDR3 totals 14 residues. The CDR3 here is CGSSERASMYEQNF. Written as DNA, the CDR3 is TGTGGCAGCAGTGAGAGGGCCTCGATGTACGAGCAGAACTTC.

This clonotype occurred many times. The chain combines TRBV9 with TRBJ2-1; TRBD2 matches 10 bases. Germline V gene data show CDR1 as SGDLS and CDR2 as YYNGEE. This CDR3 contains 14 residues. The V gene end was trimmed by 7 bases and the J gene end by 7 bases; junction bases not matched to a gene: 8. The CDR3 here is CASSSGRSQNEQFF. The CDR3 DNA sequence: TGTGCCAGCTCTAGCGGGAGATCACAGAATGAGCAGTTCTTC.

This clonotype appeared a few times. Lacking the conserved final phenylalanine or tryptophan, this CDR3 likely reflects a read error. The chain has TRBV13 and TRBJ2-1, with 7 bases identical to TRBD2. The germline gives CDR1 PRHDT, CDR2 FYEKMQ (reference sequence). This CDR3 has 15 amino acids. V lost 5 bases and J lost 7; bases outside the gene matches: 11. The chain's CDR3 is CASSQAGREGNEQFS. CDR3 bases: TGTGCCAGCAGCCAGGCGGGCAGGGAGGGGAATGAGCAGTTCTCC.

In its sample, this clonotype was seen many times. V gene TRBV12-3 or TRBV12-4 combines with J gene TRBJ2-3, with D perhaps TRBD2 (5 bases). The CDR3 length is 17 residues. Trimming took 0 bases from V and 4 from J, leaving 17 bases between them. The CDR3 spells CASSLAPLGPPADTQYF. In DNA form, the CDR3 reads TGTGCCAGCAGTTTAGCGCCACTAGGACCCCCCGCAGATACGCAGTATTTT.

This clonotype was observed once. The V gene is TRBV5-4, the J gene TRBJ2-5, with TRBD1 matching 11 bases. This CDR3 comprises 19 residues. The V gene's germline CDR1 is SGHNT and CDR2 YYREEE (reference sequence). V shed 0 bases and J 5 bases; nucleotides not matched to a gene: 15. In DNA, the CDR3 is TGTGCCAGCAGCTTGGGGGACAGGGGGAATTGGGAGCTAGGGGAGACCCAGTACTTC. It encodes CASSLGDRGNWELGETQYF.

The chain is built from TRBV2 and TRBJ1-2; 9 positions match TRBD1. V lost 8 bases to trimming and J lost 0 bases; unmatched junction nucleotides: 16. Germline V lookup: CDR1 SNHLY, CDR2 FYNNEI. The CDR3 covers 18 residues. The CDR3 bases are TGTGCCAGCTGTTCAACCCGGGACAGGGAGCAGACTAACTATGGCTACACCTTC. Translating gives CASCSTRDREQTNYGYTF.

The chain carries TRBV7-9 and TRBJ2-1; D possibly corresponds to TRBD2 (6 bases). The ends were cut back, 5 bases at V and 10 bases at J, with 12 bases in the middle. This CDR3 spans 12 amino acids. Germline CDR1 SEHNR, CDR2 FQNEAQ (reference sequence). The CDR3 loop reads CASSRGLKEQFF. The CDR3 nucleotides are TGTGCCAGCAGCCGGGGACTGAAGGAGCAGTTCTTC. The variable domain in full, completed from reference TRBV7-9 and TRBJ2-1, reads DTGVSQNPRHKITKRGQNVTFRCDPISEHNRLYWYRQTLGQGPEFLTYFQNEAQLEKSRLLSDRFSAERPKGSFSTLEIQRTEQGDSAMYLCASSRGLKEQFFGPGTRLTVL.

This clonotype was detected a few times. This rearrangement joins TRBV7-2 to TRBJ2-2, with 8 bases identical to TRBD1. Trimming cost V 4 bases and J 1 base; bases outside gene matches: 2. The CDR3 has 15 amino acids. Germline CDR1 and CDR2: SGHTA and FQGNSA. The CDR3 is CASSSGTGNTGELFF. In DNA, the CDR3 is TGTGCCAGCAGCTCCGGGACAGGGAACACCGGGGAGCTGTTTTTT.

This clonotype was observed at least ten times. V usage is TRBV19 and J usage is TRBJ2-7, with 7 bases aligning to TRBD1. Germline values: CDR1 LNHDA, CDR2 SQIVND (reference sequence). This CDR3 is built from 13 residues. The junction had 6 bases not matched to a gene; V was cut back by 8 bases and J by 2 bases. For the CDR3, the DNA is TGTGCCAGTCGGGACAGAGCTACCTACGAGCAGTACTTC. Amino acid sequence: CASRDRATYEQYF.

The chain recombines TRBV7-8 with TRBJ2-7; 9 bases are a match to TRBD1. Germline values: CDR1 SGHVS, CDR2 FQNEAQ. CDR3 size: 16 residues. V dropped 1 base and J dropped 0; count of bases not matched to a gene: 4. CDR3 sequence reads: CASSLDTGGDSYEQYF. As DNA, the CDR3 is TGTGCCAGCAGCTTAGATACAGGGGGCGACTCCTACGAGCAGTACTTC.

This clonotype occurred many times. This chain links TRBV19 with TRBJ2-2, with D tentatively TRBD1 (5 bases). V was clipped by 7 bases and J by 3 bases, with 15 bases between them. Germline values: CDR1 LNHDA, CDR2 SQIVND (reference sequence). The CDR3 is 15 amino acids. The CDR3 DNA reads as TGTGCCAGTAATCCTGCGACAGCACACACCGGGGAGCTGTTTTTT. This encodes CASNPATAHTGELFF.

This rearrangement joins TRBV20-1 to TRBJ2-7; no firm D call. This CDR3 contains 10 residues. Germline V gene data show CDR1 as DFQATT and CDR2 as SNEGSKA (reference sequence). CDR3 protein: CAARSHEQYF. The CDR3 DNA is TGCGCCGCACGATCCCATGAGCAGTACTTC.

DNA of the CDR3: TGTGCCAGCAATGTAGGGGGGCAAAGGGGCACTGAAGCTTTCTTT. It is translated as CASNVGGQRGTEAFF. The rearrangement links TRBV27 to TRBJ1-1, with D possibly matching TRBD1 (6 bases). This CDR3 spans 15 amino acids. CDR1 and CDR2 (germline): MNHEY, SMNVEV (reference sequence). V lost 7 bases and J lost 4, with 19 bases in between.

This clonotype was counted at least ten times. This chain joins TRBV11-2 and TRBJ2-3; 13 bases are a match to TRBD2. Germline V gene lookup returns CDR1 SGHAT and CDR2 FQNNGV. Germline trimming cut 1 base from V and 3 bases from J; bases unmatched to any gene: 4. This CDR3 has 17 residues. CDR3 loop: CASSLGLAGGPTDTQYF. Here the CDR3 DNA reads TGTGCCAGCAGCTTAGGACTAGCGGGAGGCCCGACAGATACGCAGTATTTT.